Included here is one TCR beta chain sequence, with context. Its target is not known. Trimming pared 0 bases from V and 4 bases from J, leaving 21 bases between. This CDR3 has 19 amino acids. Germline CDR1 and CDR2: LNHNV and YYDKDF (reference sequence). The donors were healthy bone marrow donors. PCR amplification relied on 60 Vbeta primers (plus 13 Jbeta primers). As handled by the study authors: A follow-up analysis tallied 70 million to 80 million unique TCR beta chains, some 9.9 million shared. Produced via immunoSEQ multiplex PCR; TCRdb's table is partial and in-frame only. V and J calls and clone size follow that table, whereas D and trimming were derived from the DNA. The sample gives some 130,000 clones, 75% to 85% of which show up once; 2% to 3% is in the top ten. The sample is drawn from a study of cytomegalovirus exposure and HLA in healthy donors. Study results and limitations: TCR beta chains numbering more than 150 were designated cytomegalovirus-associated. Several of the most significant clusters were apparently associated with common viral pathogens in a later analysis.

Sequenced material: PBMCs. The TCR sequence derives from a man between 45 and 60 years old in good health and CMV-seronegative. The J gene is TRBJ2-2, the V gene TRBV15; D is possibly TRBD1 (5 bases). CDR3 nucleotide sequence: TGTGCCACCAGCAGAGAGTATCAAGGGGCCCATCGAGGCACCGGGGAGCTGTTTTTT. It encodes CATSREYQGAHRGTGELFF.